Given below is one T cell receptor (beta chain) in context. The length of the CDR3 is 15 residues. Germline-derived CDR1 and CDR2 are LGHNA and YSLEER. V was shortened by 2 bases and J by 0 bases, with 11 bases between the two germline ends. The repertoire was sequenced with immunoSEQ multiplex PCR; TCRdb's copy has only in-frame clones and lacks some. This sample has about 43,000 clones, with roughly 91% found just once. The data stem from a study of T cell changes during pregnancy in multiple sclerosis. The genes are TRBV4-3 and TRBJ2-7, with D hard to call. The sequenced material came from PBMCs (not recorded whether the cells were cultured). The sequence was collected from a female donor with multiple sclerosis, enrolled in a pregnancy study. CDR3 sequence: CASSQSARGSYEQYF. In DNA form, the CDR3 reads TGCGCCAGCAGCCAATCAGCGCGAGGCTCCTACGAGCAGTACTTC.